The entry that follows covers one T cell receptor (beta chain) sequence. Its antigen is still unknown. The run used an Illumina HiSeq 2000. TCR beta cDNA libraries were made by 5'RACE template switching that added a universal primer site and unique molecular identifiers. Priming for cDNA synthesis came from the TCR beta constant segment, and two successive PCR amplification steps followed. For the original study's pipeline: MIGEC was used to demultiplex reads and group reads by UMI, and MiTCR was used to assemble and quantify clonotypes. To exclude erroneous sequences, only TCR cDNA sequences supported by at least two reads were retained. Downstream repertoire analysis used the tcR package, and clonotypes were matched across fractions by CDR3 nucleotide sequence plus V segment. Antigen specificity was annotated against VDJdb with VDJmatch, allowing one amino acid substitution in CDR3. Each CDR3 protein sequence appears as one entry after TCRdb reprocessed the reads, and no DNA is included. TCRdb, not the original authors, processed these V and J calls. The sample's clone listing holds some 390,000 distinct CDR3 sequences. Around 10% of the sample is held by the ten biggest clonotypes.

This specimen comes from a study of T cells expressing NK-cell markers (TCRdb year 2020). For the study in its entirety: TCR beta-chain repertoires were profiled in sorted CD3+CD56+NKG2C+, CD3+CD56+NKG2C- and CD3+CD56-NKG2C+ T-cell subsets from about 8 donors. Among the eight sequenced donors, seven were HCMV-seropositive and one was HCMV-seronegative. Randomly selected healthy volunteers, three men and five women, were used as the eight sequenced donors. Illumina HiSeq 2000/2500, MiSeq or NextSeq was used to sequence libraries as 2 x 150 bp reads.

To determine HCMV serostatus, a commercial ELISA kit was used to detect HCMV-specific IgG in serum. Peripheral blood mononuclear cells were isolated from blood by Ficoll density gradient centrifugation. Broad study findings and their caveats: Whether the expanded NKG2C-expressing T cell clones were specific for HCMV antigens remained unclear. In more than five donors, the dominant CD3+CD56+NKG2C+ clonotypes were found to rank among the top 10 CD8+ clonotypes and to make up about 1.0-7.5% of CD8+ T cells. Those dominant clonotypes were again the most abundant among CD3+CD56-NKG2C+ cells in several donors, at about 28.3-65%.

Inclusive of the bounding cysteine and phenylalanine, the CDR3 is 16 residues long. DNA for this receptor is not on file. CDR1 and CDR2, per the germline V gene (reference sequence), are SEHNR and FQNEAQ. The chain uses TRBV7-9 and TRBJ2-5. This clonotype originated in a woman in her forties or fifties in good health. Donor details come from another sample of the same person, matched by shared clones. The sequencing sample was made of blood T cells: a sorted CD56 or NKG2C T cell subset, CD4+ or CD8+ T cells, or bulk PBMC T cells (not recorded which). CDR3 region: CASSFLANLLGETQYF.